The 2 T cell receptor beta chains below all came from one sample that was sequenced in a study of cytomegalovirus exposure and HLA in healthy donors. PCR was performed using 60 Vbeta and 13 Jbeta primers. Profiled with immunoSEQ multiplex PCR; TCRdb holds only in-frame clones, not every one. This sample contains tens of thousands of clones. What was sequenced was PBMCs. These receptors were taken from a woman aged 40 to 50 in good health and CMV-seropositive.

The chain has TRBV2 and TRBJ1-1, with D maybe TRBD1 (6 bases). The CDR3 has 13 amino acids. The V gene lost 8 bases and the J gene lost 5 bases, with 15 bases spanning the gap. Germline lookup yields CDR1 SNHLY and CDR2 FYNNEI. In DNA form, the CDR3 reads TGTGCCAGCCTTGGGGGCGGGCGGACTGAAGCTTTCTTT. Translated, it gives CASLGGGRTEAFF.

This chain joins TRBV6-5 and TRBJ2-5, with a tentative D call TRBD1 (6 bases). Trimming took 7 bases from V and 7 from J, leaving 16 bases between them. This CDR3 spans 13 amino acids. Germline values: CDR1 MNHEY, CDR2 SVGAGI. The CDR3 sequence is CASKGVFIGTQYF. DNA for the CDR3: TGTGCCAGCAAGGGGGTATTTATAGGGACCCAGTACTTC.